This T cell receptor beta chain was sequenced in a study of CD8 T cells in ankylosing spondylitis. The sample holds many counts of this clonotype. Antigen unknown. Study-wide points: There was a TCR beta motif, made of several highly homologous variants, that appeared characteristic of ankylosing spondylitis blood. Those disease-linked clones were CD8+; they were also relatively rare in peripheral blood. The authors reported significant enrichment of disease-linked clones in matched ankylosing spondylitis synovial fluid. Some of these motif variants have turned up before, in reports on reactive arthritis synovial fluid and blood.

The V and J ends lost 1 base and 2 bases respectively, with 7 bases between them. This CDR3 is built from 14 residues. Making use of molecular barcodes, quantitative 5'-RACE generated TCR beta libraries. TCRdb re-called the 5' RACE reads through MiXCR, storing one row per CDR3 protein. The repertoire holds around 490,000 distinct CDR3 sequences, with 5.3% as singletons. Material for sequencing was blood, either unsorted or a sorted T cell fraction (not recorded which). This receptor was identified in a male donor with ankylosing spondylitis. The J gene is TRBJ2-3, the V gene TRBV12-3 or TRBV12-4; a weak D match, TRBD1 (6 bases). DNA of the CDR3: TGTGCCAGCAGTTTAGACAGGGCCACAGATACGCAGTATTTT. It translates to CASSLDRATDTQYF.